The clone carrying this TCR beta chain was counted at least ten times. TCRdb processed the RT-PCR reads anew with MiXCR; each CDR3 protein has one entry. The sample lists fewer than 700,000 distinct CDR3 sequences; around 13% were seen once. This sample is part of a study of response to subunit inactivated influenza vaccine. The receptor was derived from a man aged 50 to 60 who received an inactivated influenza vaccine. The sequencing here drew on PBMCs from blood, taken roughly 48 days after vaccination.

CDR3 coding DNA: TGTGCCAGCAGCCCTAGTGGGTACTACGAGCAGTACTTC. It codes for CASSPSGYYEQYF. The chain is built from TRBV7-6 and TRBJ2-7, with D unclear. CDR3 length: 13 residues. CDR1 and CDR2 (germline): SGHVS, FNYEAQ. V lost 5 bases, J lost 3 bases, and 11 bases lay in between.